This T cell receptor beta chain was recorded in a study of T cells after yellow fever vaccination. This CDR3 comprises 14 residues. The V segment lost 6 bases and the J segment 5 bases; nucleotides outside the gene matches: 8. Germline values: CDR1 ENHRY, CDR2 SYGVKD. For this clonotype: The antigen is undetermined.

Whole-study findings and limits: Abundant clonotypes from the bulk population could get into FACS-sorted repertoires as contaminants.

TCRdb redid the calling of the 5' RACE reads with MiXCR, one entry per CDR3 protein. The sample lists 450,000 to 550,000 distinct CDR3 sequences; 21% were seen once. The chain combines TRBV10-3 with TRBJ2-3; 7 positions agree with TRBD2. The TCR originated in a young man who received the YFV17D yellow fever vaccine. This sample comprised PBMCs, obtained roughly 20 days after the first yellow fever vaccination. CDR3 residues: CAIRSGPGGDTQYF. CDR3 DNA: TGTGCCATCAGGAGCGGGCCGGGAGGAGATACGCAGTATTTT.